This T cell receptor (beta chain) was recorded in a study of blood T cell repertoires in COVID-19 (dated by TCRdb to the early 2020s). Study-level background: Samples from collaborators originated in the United States, Italy and Spain and spanned both the acute and convalescent phases of COVID-19. The prospective study material was composed of cDNA or gDNA derived from T cells, B-cell-depleted T cells, or PBMCs. Subjects who had been exposed to COVID-19, were actively infected with it, or had recovered from it provided the deeply sampled blood TCRbeta repertoires that made up the dataset. The repertoires were made available in a free public database intended to serve as a resource for research on the immune response to SARS-CoV-2. The samples were drawn from two sources: the first 160 participants of the ongoing ImmuneRACE study, and 1,254 subjects contributed by 6 global collaborators. Sample metadata almost always included a de-identified subject ID, COVID-19 status, age in years and sex. Where available, HLA class I and class II types were taken from metadata supplied by the sample provider and were not determined by assay-based typing. The paper as a whole reports these results and caveats: The quantity of clinical and demographic metadata differed by source and by participant and was supplied without curation.

In regard to this clone: Its cognate antigen has yet to be identified. No base-level quality is on record; no much larger clone is a single base apart.

The immunoSEQ Assay, a bias-controlled multiplex PCR, was used to amplify TCRbeta CDR3 regions from genomic DNA. Per the source publication's procedure: The number of nucleated cells in each sample was estimated from the amplification of reference gene primers within the assay. Sequence reads were collapsed and filtered to measure the absolute abundance of every unique TCRbeta CDR3 rearrangement. For each sample, productive Simpson clonality was calculated as the square root of Simpson's diversity index over productive rearrangements. What TCRdb holds here is the immuneACCESS table cut down to in-frame rearrangements. Part of the clones is not present; checked against another copy, under half of the missing clones reflect an unresolved V gene, and the others are unexplained. V, J and clone size reflect that table, while D and trimming were determined from the DNA. For this sample there are roughly 250,000 clones; approximately 83% appear just once. About 4.4% of the sample goes to the ten largest clones.

Each collaborating institution followed its own protocols to collect whole blood in K2EDTA tubes. For TCRbeta analysis, collaborator samples were shipped as frozen whole blood, as isolated PBMCs, or as DNA extracted from either sample type. CDR1 and CDR2 are drawn from the germline V gene: SGHAT, FQNNGV. The CDR3 numbers 15 residues from cysteine through phenylalanine. This entry keeps only the CDR3 DNA: 45 bases, framed from base 1. V and J are trimmed by 5 bases and 6 bases, and the gene matches miss 9 bases of the junction. What was sequenced was peripheral blood. This sequence originates from a man between 45 and 60 years old with active or convalescent COVID-19. The rearranged chain carries TRBV11-2 and TRBJ2-1, and 8 bases in between align with TRBD2. CDR3 sequence: CASSPPGLASNEQFF. The DNA sequence is TGTGCCAGCAGCCCTCCCGGACTAGCCTCCAATGAGCAGTTCTTC.